One sample yielded the 24 T cell receptor beta chains listed below, sequenced in a study of blood T cell repertoires in COVID-19. TCRdb's table, derived via immunoSEQ multiplex PCR, lists solely in-frame clones and lacks some. In the table there are 220,000 or so clones, around four fifths of which are singletons. The material sequenced was peripheral blood. The receptors stem from an elderly woman with COVID-19, enrolled during active disease.

The V and J genes are TRBV12-3 or TRBV12-4 and TRBJ1-1, with TRBD1 matching over 7 bases. The CDR3 contains 11 residues. V trimming: 7 bases; J trimming: 10 bases; junction bases outside the gene matches: 6. The CDR3 DNA is TGTGCCAGCAAGGGGGCAGGAAGAGCTTTCTTT. Its protein product is CASKGAGRAFF.

In its sample, this clone was seen once. The chain's CDR3 is CASSLVSSRYGYTF. The CDR3 DNA is TGTGCCAGCAGCTTGGTGTCTTCCCGCTATGGCTACACCTTC. V usage is TRBV5-4 and J usage is TRBJ1-2, with D hard to call. Germline lookup yields CDR1 SGHNT and CDR2 YYREEE (reference sequence). V was trimmed by 0 bases and J by 4 bases, leaving 10 bases between them. The CDR3 runs 14 residues.

This clone appeared once. The V gene is TRBV5-4, the J gene TRBJ1-1; D uncertain. V lost 3 bases, J lost 6 bases, and 15 bases lay in between. Per the germline V gene, CDR1 is SGHNT and CDR2 is YYREEE (reference sequence). The CDR3 covers 14 residues. The DNA of the CDR3 is TGTGCCAGCAGCTCGTATAGAGGGTTCTCTGAAGCTTTCTTT. It codes for CASSSYRGFSEAFF.

V and J are TRBV2 and TRBJ1-2, with a possible D match to TRBD1 (5 bases). The V end was cut by 4 bases, the J end by 7 bases, with 19 bases between. This CDR3 region has 15 residues. In germline, CDR1 is SNHLY, CDR2 FYNNEI. DNA of the CDR3: TGTGCCAGCAGTGCGGATTTGATAGGGGCCAGTGGCTACACCTTC. It is translated as CASSADLIGASGYTF.

This clone was detected a few times. V and J are TRBV4-1 and TRBJ2-7, with 7 bases matching TRBD1. V was clipped by 4 bases and J by 3 bases; unmatched bases: 6. This CDR3 is built from 14 residues. Germline V gene lookup returns CDR1 MGHRA and CDR2 YSYEKL. CDR3 region: CASSRQGPNYEQYF. The CDR3 region has the DNA TGCGCCAGCAGCCGACAGGGACCCAACTACGAGCAGTACTTC.

The V call is TRBV5-5, the J call TRBJ1-4; D gene unclear. The V end was cut by 0 bases, the J end by 8 bases, with 11 bases between. The CDR3 consists of 14 residues. From germline, CDR1 is SGHKS and CDR2 YYEKEE (reference sequence). CDR3 coding DNA: TGTGCCAGCAGCTTGGGACACCGGAACGAAAAACTGTTTTTT. As protein: CASSLGHRNEKLFF.

This sequence joins TRBV14 and TRBJ1-6; D is perhaps TRBD1 (6 bases). Trimming cost V 1 base and J 6 bases, with 13 bases left between them. Germline loops: CDR1 SGHDN, CDR2 FVKESK. This CDR3 has 16 amino acids. Here the CDR3 reads CASSQAAGRGNSPLHF. The CDR3 DNA reads as TGTGCCAGCAGCCAAGCAGCAGGCAGGGGTAATTCACCCCTCCACTTT.

The V gene is TRBV18, the J gene TRBJ1-4, with D tentatively TRBD1 (5 bases). This CDR3 spans 14 amino acids. The germline V and J ends were trimmed by 1 base and 8 bases, with 11 bases remaining between them. Germline V gene lookup returns CDR1 KGHSH and CDR2 LQKENI. This CDR3 is CASSPLLDTEKLFF. In DNA, the CDR3 is TGTGCCAGCTCACCACTGCTGGACACCGAAAAACTGTTTTTT.

Turning to this clone: Other DNA sequences of this sample code for an identical CDR3. The chain employs TRBV18 and TRBJ2-3, with unresolved D. This CDR3 contains 13 residues. V was shortened by 1 base and J by 3 bases, with 5 bases between the two germline ends. Germline assignment: CDR1 KGHSH and CDR2 LQKENI. The CDR3 DNA sequence: TGTGCCAGCTCACCACGAGGAACAGATACGCAGTATTTT. Its protein is CASSPRGTDTQYF.

This clone appeared a few times. This chain links TRBV2 with TRBJ2-3, with D possibly being TRBD2 (5 bases). The CDR3 loop spans 17 amino acids. Germline V CDR1 and CDR2: SNHLY, FYNNEI. Trimming left V 6 bases short and J 5 bases short, with 24 bases between. The CDR3 DNA is TGTGCCAGCAGCCCAACTACGAGGGCCACCCGGGGAGATACGCAGTATTTT. This codes for CASSPTTRATRGDTQYF.

This clone came up once. The chain employs TRBV6-2 or TRBV6-3 and TRBJ1-5, with 10 bases that match TRBD1. The CDR3 runs 14 residues. The germline gives CDR1 MNHEY, CDR2 SVGEGT. V gave up 5 bases and J gave up 5 bases; unmatched junction bases: 3. The CDR3 coding sequence is TGTGCCAGCAGTGGGACAGGGGCCTATCAGCCCCAGCATTTT. Protein sequence: CASSGTGAYQPQHF.

The chain carries TRBV19 and TRBJ1-4; D possibly corresponds to TRBD1 (5 bases). The CDR3 has 15 residues. With 5 bases removed from V and 4 bases from J, the gap between germline ends came to 14 bases. Germline assignment: CDR1 LNHDA and CDR2 SQIVND (reference sequence). CDR3 loop: CASSSDSAFNEKLFF. DNA for the CDR3: TGTGCCAGTAGTTCCGACAGCGCGTTTAATGAAAAACTGTTTTTT. The entire variable domain, with the rest obtained from reference TRBV19 and TRBJ1-4, is as follows: DGGITQSPKYLFRKEGQNVTLSCEQNLNHDAMYWYRQDPGQGLRLIYYSQIVNDFQKGDIAEGYSVSREKKESFPLTVTSAQKNPTAFYLCASSSDSAFNEKLFFGSGTQLSVL.

CDR3: CASSLVQGSGRDTEAFF. As DNA, the CDR3 is TGTGCCAGCAGTTTGGTACAGGGATCGGGGAGGGACACTGAAGCTTTCTTT. The V and J genes are TRBV6-2 or TRBV6-3 and TRBJ1-1, with D tentatively TRBD1 (6 bases). In germline, CDR1 is MNHEY, CDR2 SVGEGT. CDR3 size: 17 residues. The V end was cut by 4 bases, the J end by 3 bases, with 21 bases between.

J is TRBJ1-6 and V is TRBV2; perhaps TRBD1 as D (5 bases). This CDR3 spans 12 amino acids. Germline lookup yields CDR1 SNHLY and CDR2 FYNNEI. V was pared by 6 bases and J by 9 bases, with 9 bases between. The CDR3 loop reads CASRGAGSPLHF. CDR3 bases: TGTGCCAGCAGAGGGGCTGGTTCACCCCTCCACTTT.

The chain recombines TRBV19 with TRBJ2-1; 7 bases match TRBD1. The CDR3 runs to 15 residues. CDR1 and CDR2 from the germline V gene are LNHDA and SQIVND (reference sequence). Trimming cost V 0 bases and J 6 bases; bases outside gene matches: 5. The CDR3 DNA reads as TGTGCCAGTAGTATAGATTTCGGGACAGCCAATGAGCAGTTCTTC. Amino acid sequence: CASSIDFGTANEQFF.

J is TRBJ2-2 and V is TRBV7-9; 8 bases fit TRBD1. Trimming cost V 1 base and J 6 bases; bases outside gene matches: 4. CDR1 is SEHNR and CDR2 is FQNEAQ in the germline V gene (reference sequence). This CDR3 spans 15 amino acids. CDR3 amino acids: CASSLVGQVSGELFF. CDR3 DNA: TGTGCCAGCAGCTTAGTGGGACAGGTTTCCGGGGAGCTGTTTTTT.

The chain joins TRBV29-1 to TRBJ2-3, with 7 positions matching TRBD2. CDR3 length equals 14 residues. Per germline, CDR1 SQVTM and CDR2 ANQGSEA. The J segment lost 3 bases and the V segment lost 4 bases, leaving 7 bases of the junction unmatched. The CDR3 here is CSVVSAGETDTQYF. DNA for the CDR3: TGCAGCGTTGTATCCGCGGGAGAAACAGATACGCAGTATTTT.

This sequence joins TRBV28 and TRBJ1-2; D may be TRBD1 (5 bases). Germline V lookup: CDR1 MDHEN, CDR2 SYDVKM. V lost 7 bases to trimming and J lost 0 bases, with 9 bases between them. The CDR3 extends over 13 amino acids. The CDR3 loop is CASTSTANYGYTF. The CDR3 region has the DNA TGTGCCAGCACCTCGACAGCTAACTATGGCTACACCTTC.

The chain combines TRBV11-2 with TRBJ2-7; 7 bases align to TRBD1. CDR3 length: 13 residues. V was clipped by 6 bases and J by 2 bases; unmatched bases: 4. Germline-derived CDR1 and CDR2 are SGHAT and FQNNGV. CDR3 DNA: TGTGCCAGCAGACCTGACAGGGCCTACGAGCAGTACTTC. It encodes CASRPDRAYEQYF.

The chain couples TRBV10-1 to TRBJ1-4, with TRBD1 identical over 9 bases. With V trimmed by 2 bases and J by 7 bases, 5 bases remained unmatched. CDR1 is WNHNN, CDR2 SYGVQD, per germline (reference sequence). This CDR3 is built from 15 residues. The CDR3 DNA sequence: TGCGCCAGCAGTGAGACTGGGACAGGGACTGAAAAACTGTTTTTT. It codes for CASSETGTGTEKLFF.

The chain employs TRBV6-5 and TRBJ2-1; TRBD2 is a possible D gene (6 bases). Trimming removed 7 bases at V and 5 bases at J, with 18 bases between. CDR1 is MNHEY, CDR2 SVGAGI, per germline. The CDR3 covers 15 residues. The CDR3 reads CASNAGTAGHNEQFF. The CDR3 region has the DNA TGTGCCAGCAACGCTGGGACTGCAGGCCACAATGAGCAGTTCTTC.

The chain employs TRBV25-1 and TRBJ1-2; 9 bases match TRBD1. Losses at the gene ends were 5 bases for V and 8 bases for J; bases not matched to a gene: 15. Germline CDR1 and CDR2: MGHDK and SYGVNS. This CDR3 is built from 16 residues. The CDR3 region has the DNA TGTGCCAGCAGTTCGCTCCGGGACAGGGCCTCCGGGGGCTACACCTTC. It specifies CASSSLRDRASGGYTF.

This clone was detected a few times. This rearrangement joins TRBV5-1 to TRBJ2-7, with D possibly being TRBD2 (6 bases). From germline, CDR1 is SGHRS and CDR2 YFSETQ. This CDR3 has 15 amino acids. V shed 4 bases and J shed 1 base, with 15 bases lying between them. CDR3 region: CASSVGGQRSYEQYF. CDR3 DNA: TGCGCCAGCAGCGTGGGAGGTCAGAGGTCCTACGAGCAGTACTTC.

The chain is built from TRBV10-3 and TRBJ2-1; the match to TRBD2 covers 9 bases. J lost 8 bases, V lost 7 bases, and 6 bases had no gene match. The germline gives CDR1 ENHRY, CDR2 SYGVKD. The CDR3 extends over 13 amino acids. The CDR3 protein is CAIKAGGRDEQFF. The CDR3 coding sequence is TGTGCCATCAAAGCGGGAGGCCGGGATGAGCAGTTCTTC.